This TCR beta chain stems from a study of shared clonotypes between healthy human individuals. CDR1 and CDR2 from the germline V gene are LNHDA and SQIVND (reference sequence). Trimming took 7 bases from V and 6 from J, leaving 18 bases between them. The CDR3 length is 15 residues. Clones were read by immunoSEQ multiplex PCR, and TCRdb kept only the in-frame ones, dropping some. The data hold about 1.5 million clones, with 98% observed a single time. Sample: naive CD4+ T cells sorted from blood. Subset described: CD45RA+ positively selected. The chain links TRBV19 to TRBJ2-2, with D possibly TRBD2 on 6 matching bases. This TCR was sampled from a man in his thirties or forties in good health. Written as DNA, the CDR3 is TGTGCCAGTACCACGCTAGCGTGGAATGCCGGGGAGCTGTTTTTT. Protein sequence: CASTTLAWNAGELFF.